The 22 T cell receptor beta chains given below trace back to one sample, sequenced in a study of CD8 T cell repertoires and HIV-1 epitope variants. Produced via immunoSEQ multiplex PCR; TCRdb's table is partial and in-frame only. The repertoire has some 100,000 clones, roughly four fifths of them found once; the top ten carry approximately 24%. The sequenced sample consisted of uncultured baseline CD8+ T cells from peripheral blood mononuclear cells (PBMCs). These receptors all stem from a male donor with HIV.

The chain uses TRBV18 and TRBJ1-5; D possibly corresponds to TRBD1 (6 bases). Germline CDR1 is KGHSH and CDR2 is LQKENI. There are 19 residues in the CDR3. The germline V and J ends were trimmed by 4 bases and 1 base, with 23 bases remaining between them. The CDR3 reads CASSLLGTSKGQSNQPQHF. In DNA form, the CDR3 reads TGTGCCAGCTCACTCCTGGGGACAAGTAAGGGCCAGAGCAATCAGCCCCAGCATTTT.

Written as DNA, the CDR3 is TGTGCCAGCAGTCTTGACAGGGGAAGCAATCAGCCCCAGCATTTT. It specifies CASSLDRGSNQPQHF. This chain joins TRBV7-9 and TRBJ1-5; 8 nucleotides match TRBD1. Germline CDR1 and CDR2: SEHNR and FQNEAQ (reference sequence). V lost 6 bases, J lost 1 base, and 5 bases stayed unmatched. The CDR3 is 15 amino acids. Full variable domain (rest looked up from reference TRBV7-9 and TRBJ1-5): DTGVSQNPRHKITKRGQNVTFRCDPISEHNRLYWYRQTLGQGPEFLTYFQNEAQLEKSRLLSDRFSAERPKGSFSTLEIQRTEQGDSAMYLCASSLDRGSNQPQHFGDGTRLSIL.

This sequence joins TRBV11-2 and TRBJ1-6; TRBD1 agrees at 7 bases. V shed 6 bases and J 7 bases; nucleotides not matched to a gene: 6. The germline CDR1 and CDR2 sequences are SGHAT and FQNNGV. The CDR3 runs to 14 residues. CDR3 DNA sequence: TGTGCCAGCAGGATCGGGACAGCCAATTCACCCCTCCACTTT. Its protein is CASRIGTANSPLHF.

This clone came up once. This chain joins TRBV7-9 and TRBJ2-7; D is uncertain. V was clipped by 8 bases and J by 2 bases, with 16 bases between them. This CDR3 has 14 residues. CDR1 and CDR2 (germline): SEHNR, FQNEAQ (reference sequence). The CDR3: CASQLPQPPYEQYF. The DNA of the CDR3 is TGTGCCAGCCAGCTTCCACAGCCCCCCTACGAGCAGTACTTC. The full variable domain, with the rest looked up from reference TRBV7-9 and TRBJ2-7, is DTGVSQNPRHKITKRGQNVTFRCDPISEHNRLYWYRQTLGQGPEFLTYFQNEAQLEKSRLLSDRFSAERPKGSFSTLEIQRTEQGDSAMYLCASQLPQPPYEQYFGPGTRLTVT.

V and J are TRBV28 and TRBJ2-7; D possibly uses TRBD1 or TRBD2 (5 bases each). The CDR3 runs 16 residues. The germline V and J ends were trimmed by 4 bases and 0 bases, with 16 bases remaining between them. Per the germline V gene, CDR1 is MDHEN and CDR2 is SYDVKM. CDR3 in DNA: TGTGCCAGCAGTTCGATGGAAGGGACGGTCTCCTACGAGCAGTACTTC. It codes for CASSSMEGTVSYEQYF.

V usage is TRBV10-3 and J usage is TRBJ2-5, with 8 bases identical to TRBD1. V was pared by 4 bases and J by 1 base, with 5 bases of the junction left unmatched. Germline lookup yields CDR1 ENHRY and CDR2 SYGVKD. The CDR3 runs 15 residues. The CDR3 spells CAISVTGTGQETQYF. As DNA, the CDR3 is TGTGCCATCAGTGTAACCGGGACAGGCCAAGAGACCCAGTACTTC.

V gene TRBV4-3 combines with J gene TRBJ1-2; no definite D call. In germline, CDR1 is LGHNA, CDR2 YSLEER. CDR3 length: 14 residues. The V end lost 0 bases, the J end lost 8 bases, and 13 bases lay between the germline ends. CDR3 bases: TGCGCCAGCAGCCAAGATCTTGCCCCCCCGGGCTACACCTTC. Translating it yields CASSQDLAPPGYTF.

This clone was detected only a few times. The J gene is TRBJ2-5, the V gene TRBV9, with D tentatively TRBD1 or TRBD2 (5 bases each). Trimming took off 0 bases at V and 1 base at J, with 16 bases between the two ends. CDR1 is SGDLS and CDR2 is YYNGEE in the germline V gene. The CDR3 sequence is 17 residues long. For the CDR3, the DNA is TGTGCCAGCAGCGTAGCTTCCTGGGGGACGCCCCAAGAGACCCAGTACTTC. Translating gives CASSVASWGTPQETQYF.

There are many counts of this clone. The chain is built from TRBV6-1 and TRBJ2-7; no definite D call. CDR3 length equals 13 residues. The germline CDR1 and CDR2 sequences are MNHNS and SASEGT. V lost 0 bases and J 4 bases, leaving 7 bases between the germline ends. The CDR3 coding sequence is TGTGCCAGCAGTGAAGCGACCGCATACGAGCAGTACTTC. Its protein product is CASSEATAYEQYF.

This clone appeared a few times. This chain links TRBV7-3 with TRBJ1-3; D is unresolved. This CDR3 spans 14 amino acids. Looked up from germline, CDR1 is SGHTA and CDR2 is FQGTGA. V lost 1 base and J 0 bases, leaving 4 bases between the germline ends. This chain's CDR3 is CASSLSNSGNTIYF. CDR3 nucleotides: TGTGCCAGCAGCTTAAGTAACTCTGGAAACACCATATATTTT.

Written as DNA, the CDR3 is TGTGCCGGGACAGGGAATTACGAGCAGTACTTC. Protein sequence: CAGTGNYEQYF. The gene calls are TRBV30 and TRBJ2-7, with 9 nucleotides matching TRBD1. This CDR3 has 11 residues. The trim removed 8 bases at V and 4 bases at J, leaving 3 bases unmatched. Germline loops: CDR1 GTSNPN, CDR2 SVGIG (reference sequence).

V is TRBV5-4 and J is TRBJ2-3; the D gene is possibly TRBD2 (5 bases). The CDR3 loop spans 16 amino acids. The V end lost 5 bases, the J end lost 2 bases, and 18 bases lay between the germline ends. Per the germline V gene, CDR1 is SGHNT and CDR2 is YYREEE (reference sequence). DNA for the CDR3: TGTGCCAGCAGTTTCCTAGCTCCGTCCGCCACAGATACGCAGTATTTT. This gives the protein CASSFLAPSATDTQYF.

The chain carries TRBV19 and TRBJ1-1; D possibly corresponds to TRBD1 (5 bases). The CDR3 is 15 amino acids. CDR1 is LNHDA, CDR2 SQIVND, per germline (reference sequence). Deletions cut 4 bases from V and 1 base from J, with 13 bases between. The CDR3 sequence: CASSRSRQRNTEAFF. The CDR3 bases are TGTGCCAGTAGTAGGTCTAGACAGCGGAACACTGAAGCTTTCTTT.

The rearrangement uses TRBV18 and TRBJ1-5; 12 bases are shared with TRBD1. The germline V gene encodes CDR1 KGHSH and CDR2 LQKENI. With 3 bases clipped from V and 6 bases from J, the junction kept 0 bases outside the gene matches. This CDR3 spans 14 amino acids. This chain's CDR3 is CASSPGQGAQPQHF. CDR3 sequence (DNA): TGTGCCAGCTCACCGGGACAGGGGGCTCAGCCCCAGCATTTT.

This sequence joins TRBV6-5 and TRBJ1-5; D is uncertain. Trimming removed 0 bases from V and 0 bases from J, with 6 bases in between. This CDR3 has 15 residues. Per germline, CDR1 MNHEY and CDR2 SVGAGI. In DNA form, the CDR3 reads TGTGCCAGCAGTTACTCGAGCGTTAGCAATCAGCCCCAGCATTTT. This sequence encodes CASSYSSVSNQPQHF.

This chain uses TRBV6-5 with TRBJ1-5; no clear D. Between the trimmed V and J ends, which lost 6 bases and 3 bases, there was a span of 12 bases. In germline, CDR1 is MNHEY, CDR2 SVGAGI. The CDR3 has 14 amino acids. The CDR3 DNA is TGTGCCAGCAGCCTCGTCGGATTCAATCAGCCCCAGCATTTT. This codes for CASSLVGFNQPQHF.

This sequence joins TRBV11-2 and TRBJ2-2, with D possibly TRBD1 on 5 matching bases. Trimming cost V 0 bases and J 1 base, with 9 bases left between them. CDR1 is SGHAT and CDR2 is FQNNGV in the germline V gene. This CDR3 is built from 16 residues. CDR3 sequence (DNA): TGTGCCAGCAGCTTAGACGGACACTTGAACACCGGGGAGCTGTTTTTT. Its translation is CASSLDGHLNTGELFF.

V gene TRBV7-6 combines with J gene TRBJ2-5; 9 nucleotides align to TRBD2. CDR1 SGHVS and CDR2 FNYEAQ come from the germline V gene. The CDR3 runs to 17 residues. The junction had 10 bases not matched to a gene; V was cut back by 0 bases and J by 5 bases. CDR3 bases: TGTGCCAGCAGCTTAGCCTCGGGAGCGGGAGGTCTGGAGACCCAGTACTTC. This codes for CASSLASGAGGLETQYF.

The rearrangement joins TRBV4-3 to TRBJ2-1; TRBD2 might be the D (5 bases). With 4 bases removed from V and 8 bases from J, the gap between germline ends came to 18 bases. CDR3 size: 15 residues. From germline, CDR1 is LGHNA and CDR2 YSLEER. For the CDR3, the DNA is TGCGCCAGCAGCCTACAACCGAGGTCGGAGGATGAGCAGTTCTTC. This gives the protein CASSLQPRSEDEQFF.

V and J are TRBV28 and TRBJ1-1; 7 bases match TRBD1. V shed 7 bases, J shed 0 bases, and the junction held 5 bases outside the gene matches. This CDR3 spans 14 amino acids. The germline V gene encodes CDR1 MDHEN and CDR2 SYDVKM. CDR3 coding DNA: TGTGCCAGCATAACAGGGGAGATGAACACTGAAGCTTTCTTT. It translates to CASITGEMNTEAFF.

This clone was detected a few times. CDR3 DNA sequence: TGTGCCTGGACCAAACCCTCCGCGGGGGGCCAAGAGACCCAGTACTTC. Residues: CAWTKPSAGGQETQYF. The rearrangement uses TRBV30 and TRBJ2-5; the match to TRBD2 covers 8 bases. Trimming took 4 bases from V and 1 from J; bases not matched to a gene: 11. This CDR3 comprises 16 residues. Germline loops: CDR1 GTSNPN, CDR2 SVGIG (reference sequence).

V gene TRBV9 combines with J gene TRBJ1-3; TRBD1 is a possible D gene (6 bases). This CDR3 has 14 amino acids. V was clipped by 3 bases and J by 0 bases, with 7 bases between them. In germline, CDR1 is SGDLS, CDR2 YYNGEE. The CDR3 region is CASSDRDSGNTIYF. CDR3 DNA sequence: TGTGCCAGCAGCGACAGGGACTCTGGAAACACCATATATTTT.